This T cell receptor beta chain was sequenced for a study of T cells in Graves' hyperthyroidism and ophthalmopathy. Germline-derived CDR1 and CDR2 are MNHEY and SMNVEV (reference sequence). Trimming took 1 base from V and 0 from J; bases not matched to a gene: 11. This CDR3 is 19 amino acids long. This clonotype was observed a handful of times. RNA transcripts provided the source from which TCR beta CDR3 regions were amplified. The HTBI primer set was used in a first-round RT-PCR of the TCR CDR3. MiXCR was run by TCRdb on the multiplex PCR reads, yielding one entry per CDR3 protein. The data contain under 600,000 distinct CDR3 sequences, roughly 15% of them singletons.

This rearrangement joins TRBV27 to TRBJ2-7; 11 positions agree with TRBD2. The sequence came from a woman aged 35 to 49 with Graves' ophthalmopathy. Material: blood. The CDR3 DNA reads as TGTGCCAGCAGTTTATTCTCCTTCCGGACTAGCGGGCCCTCCTACGAGCAGTACTTC. Translating gives CASSLFSFRTSGPSYEQYF.